Sequencing of this T cell receptor beta chain was carried out in a study of blood T cells in healthy people across ages. Whole-study context: About one barcoded beta molecule per two T cells was the capture yield of template switching.

Sample-barcoded 5' priming and a J-beta primer mix drove a second PCR of roughly 7 to 11 cycles. Tagging of each cDNA molecule was performed by a template-switch adaptor with 12 random nucleotides. Each CDR3 protein gets one entry after TCRdb re-called the 5' RACE reads with MiXCR. Seen here are 750,000 to 850,000 distinct CDR3 sequences, roughly 25% observed once, and the top ten hold more than 3%. Germline V lookup: CDR1 SGHAT, CDR2 FQNNGV. The CDR3 is 14 residues long. V dropped 1 base and J dropped 4 bases, with 11 bases sitting between them. Another study also made use of these data, one on T cells of mothers and their children.

The sequenced sample was blood. J is TRBJ2-7 and V is TRBV11-2; D call uncertain. This clonotype was obtained from a boy between 10 and 17 years old in good health. The CDR3 DNA sequence: TGTGCCAGCAGCTTAGCGGGCATTGGATACGAGCAGTACTTC. It encodes CASSLAGIGYEQYF.